The present T cell receptor (beta chain) was sequenced within a study of chemoradiotherapy in HPV16-positive cancers. Over chemoradiotherapy, repertoires were sampled more than once. Produced via immunoSEQ multiplex PCR; TCRdb's table is partial and in-frame only. The table includes about 67,000 clones, about nine tenths detected once. V dropped 4 bases and J dropped 9; count of bases not matched to a gene: 3. CDR1 and CDR2 (germline): SGHDT, YYEEEE. The CDR3 runs to 11 residues. The TCR originated in a human donor with HPV-associated anogenital cancer. The material sequenced was blood, taken from a patient who underwent chemoradiotherapy. The rearrangement uses TRBV5-6 and TRBJ2-5, with 7 bases identical to TRBD1. DNA of the CDR3: TGTGCCAGCAGCGTTCAGGGGGCCCAGTACTTC. This gives the protein CASSVQGAQYF.